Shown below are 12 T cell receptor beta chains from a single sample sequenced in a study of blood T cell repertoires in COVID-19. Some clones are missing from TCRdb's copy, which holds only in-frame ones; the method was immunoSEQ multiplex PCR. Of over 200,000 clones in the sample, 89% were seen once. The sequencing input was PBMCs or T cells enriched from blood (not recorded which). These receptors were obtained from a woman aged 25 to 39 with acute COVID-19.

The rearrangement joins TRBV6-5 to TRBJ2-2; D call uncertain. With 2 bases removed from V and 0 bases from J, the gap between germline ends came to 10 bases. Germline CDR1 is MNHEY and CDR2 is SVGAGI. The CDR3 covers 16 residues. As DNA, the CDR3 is TGTGCCAGCAGTTACGAAAGCGCGGCGAACACCGGGGAGCTGTTTTTT. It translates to CASSYESAANTGELFF.

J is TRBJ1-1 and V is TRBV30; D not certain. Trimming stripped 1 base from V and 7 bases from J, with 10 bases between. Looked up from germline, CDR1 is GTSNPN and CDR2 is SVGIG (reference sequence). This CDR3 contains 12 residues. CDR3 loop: CAWSDRAGEAFF. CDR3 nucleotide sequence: TGTGCCTGGAGTGATCGTGCGGGTGAAGCTTTCTTT. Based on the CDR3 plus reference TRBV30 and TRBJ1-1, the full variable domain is SQTIHQWPATLVQPVGSPLSLECTVEGTSNPNLYWYRQAAGRGLQLLFYSVGIGQISSEVPQNLSASRPQDRQFILSSKKLLLSDSGFYLCAWSDRAGEAFFGQGTRLTVV.

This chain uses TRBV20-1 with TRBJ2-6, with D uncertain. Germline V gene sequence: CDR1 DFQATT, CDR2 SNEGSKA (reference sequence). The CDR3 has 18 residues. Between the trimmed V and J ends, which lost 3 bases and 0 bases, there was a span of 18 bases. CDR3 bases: TGCAGTGCTAGTCTGGGCCCGTCTCGTGTCTCTGGGGCCAACGTCCTGACTTTC. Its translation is CSASLGPSRVSGANVLTF.

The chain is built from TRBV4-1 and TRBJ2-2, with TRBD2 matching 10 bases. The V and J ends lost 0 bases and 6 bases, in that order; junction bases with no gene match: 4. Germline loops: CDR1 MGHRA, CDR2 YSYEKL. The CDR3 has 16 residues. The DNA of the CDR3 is TGCGCCAGCAGCCAAGATCAACTAGCGGGGTCCGGGGAGCTGTTTTTT. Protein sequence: CASSQDQLAGSGELFF.

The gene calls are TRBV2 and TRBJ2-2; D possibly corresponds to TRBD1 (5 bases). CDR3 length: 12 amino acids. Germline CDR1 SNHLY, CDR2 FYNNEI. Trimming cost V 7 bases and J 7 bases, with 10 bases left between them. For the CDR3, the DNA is TGTGCCAGCATCAGGGATGTCGGGGAGCTGTTTTTT. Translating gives CASIRDVGELFF.

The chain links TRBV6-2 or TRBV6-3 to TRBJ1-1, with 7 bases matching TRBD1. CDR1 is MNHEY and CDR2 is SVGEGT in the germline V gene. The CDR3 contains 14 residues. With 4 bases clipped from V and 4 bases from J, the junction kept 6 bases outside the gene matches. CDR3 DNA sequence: TGTGCCAGCAGTTTGAAAGGGACAGTCACTGAAGCTTTCTTT. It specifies CASSLKGTVTEAFF.

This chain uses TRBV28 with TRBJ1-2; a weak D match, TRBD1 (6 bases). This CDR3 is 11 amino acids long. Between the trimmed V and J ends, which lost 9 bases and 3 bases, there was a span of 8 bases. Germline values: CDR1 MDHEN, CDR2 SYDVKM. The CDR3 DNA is TGTGCCAGTTCAGGGGACTATGGCTACACCTTC. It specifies CASSGDYGYTF.

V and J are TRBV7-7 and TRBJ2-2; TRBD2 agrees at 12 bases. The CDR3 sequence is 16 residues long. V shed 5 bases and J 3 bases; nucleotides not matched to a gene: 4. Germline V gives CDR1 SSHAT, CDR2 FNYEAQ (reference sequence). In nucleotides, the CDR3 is TGTGCCAGCAGCGCCCTAGCGGGGGGGCACACCGGGGAGCTGTTTTTT. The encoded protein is CASSALAGGHTGELFF. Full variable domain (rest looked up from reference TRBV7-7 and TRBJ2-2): GAGVSQSPRYKVTKRGQDVTLRCDPISSHATLYWYQQALGQGPEFLTYFNYEAQPDKSGLPSDRFSAERPEGSISTLTIQRTEQRDSAMYRCASSALAGGHTGELFFGEGSRLTVL.

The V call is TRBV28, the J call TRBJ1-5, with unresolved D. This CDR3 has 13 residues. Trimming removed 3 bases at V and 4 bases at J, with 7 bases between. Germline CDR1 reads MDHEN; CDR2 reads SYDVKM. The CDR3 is CASSFVGNQPQHF. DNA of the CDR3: TGTGCCAGCAGTTTCGTCGGGAATCAGCCCCAGCATTTT.

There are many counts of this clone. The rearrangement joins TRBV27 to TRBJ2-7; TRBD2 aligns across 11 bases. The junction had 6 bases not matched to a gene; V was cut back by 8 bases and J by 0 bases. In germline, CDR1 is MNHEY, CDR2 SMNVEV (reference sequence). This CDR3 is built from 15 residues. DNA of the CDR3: TGTGCCAGCCGGACTAGCGGGTCTAGCTCCTACGAGCAGTACTTC. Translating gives CASRTSGSSSYEQYF.

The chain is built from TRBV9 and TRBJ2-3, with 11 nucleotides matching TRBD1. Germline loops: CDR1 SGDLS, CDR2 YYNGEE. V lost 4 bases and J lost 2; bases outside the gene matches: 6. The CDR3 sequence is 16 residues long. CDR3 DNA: TGTGCCAGCAGCCCATGGGACAGGGGGGTCACAGATACGCAGTATTTT. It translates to CASSPWDRGVTDTQYF.

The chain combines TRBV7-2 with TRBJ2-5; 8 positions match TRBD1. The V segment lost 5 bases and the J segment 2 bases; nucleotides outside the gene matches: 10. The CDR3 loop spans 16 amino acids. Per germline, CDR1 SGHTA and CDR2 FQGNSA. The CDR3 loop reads CASSPRTGFVQETQYF. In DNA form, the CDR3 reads TGTGCCAGCAGCCCACGGACAGGGTTTGTTCAAGAGACCCAGTACTTC.